This entry describes one TCR beta chain. The antigen is not known. Germline is not matched at one junction end, which may reflect a read error. This sample is part of a study of blood T cells in healthy people across ages. General study findings and limits: A conclusive naive versus antigen-experienced comparison was prevented by the unsorted PBMCs.

A sample-barcoded 5' primer and a J-beta primer mix were used in a second PCR of roughly 7 to 12 cycles. The template-switch adaptor, which had 12 random nucleotides, put a tag on each cDNA molecule. One entry per CDR3 protein, called by TCRdb with MiXCR from the 5' RACE reads. The table lists hundreds of thousands of distinct CDR3 sequences, about a third of them singletons. This TCR derives from a woman of 80 years or more in good health. Sequenced input: blood.

CDR3 protein: CAGSRLAGGPSTDTQYF. Written as DNA, the CDR3 is TGTGCCGGCAGTAGACTAGCGGGGGGCCCTAGCACAGATACGCAGTATTTT. The chain recombines TRBV6-1 with TRBJ2-3; 13 bases fit TRBD2. The CDR3 consists of 17 residues. CDR1 MNHNS and CDR2 SASEGT come from the germline V gene.